These 25 T cell receptor beta chains originate from one sample sequenced in a study of T cell changes during pregnancy in multiple sclerosis. Some clones are missing from TCRdb's copy, which holds only in-frame ones; the method was immunoSEQ multiplex PCR. The table has around 16,000 clones, roughly 84% seen once. This material consisted of CD8+ T cells from peripheral blood mononuclear cells, taken after pregnancy. The source of these receptors is a female donor in good health, enrolled as a control in a pregnancy study.

V is TRBV5-6 and J is TRBJ1-1; D is ambiguous. This CDR3 has 16 amino acids. Germline V gives CDR1 SGHDT, CDR2 YYEEEE. V was pared by 4 bases and J by 0 bases, with 16 bases between. Written as DNA, the CDR3 is TGTGCCAGCAGCCCCGCGGGTGTCAGAGTGAACACTGAAGCTTTCTTT. It translates to CASSPAGVRVNTEAFF.

This clone came up a few times. V gene TRBV7-9 combines with J gene TRBJ1-2; D unresolved. CDR1 is SEHNR, CDR2 FQNEAQ, per germline (reference sequence). V lost 1 base and J lost 12, with 12 bases in between. CDR3 size: 12 residues. CDR3 DNA sequence: TGTGCCAGCAGCTTAGGGGCTAGAGGGCACACCTTC. It encodes CASSLGARGHTF. Full variable domain (remainder filled in from reference TRBV7-9 and TRBJ1-2): DTGVSQNPRHKITKRGQNVTFRCDPISEHNRLYWYRQTLGQGPEFLTYFQNEAQLEKSRLLSDRFSAERPKGSFSTLEIQRTEQGDSAMYLCASSLGARGHTFGSGTRLTVV.

This chain's CDR3 is CASSLVPTGRNYGYTF. The CDR3 region has the DNA TGTGCCAGCAGCTTAGTGCCGACAGGGAGGAACTATGGCTACACCTTC. The rearrangement links TRBV7-9 to TRBJ1-2; 7 bases map to TRBD1. CDR3 length: 16 amino acids. CDR1 and CDR2 (germline): SEHNR, FQNEAQ (reference sequence). The junction had 7 bases not matched to a gene; V was cut back by 1 base and J by 2 bases.

This clone was found a few times. The rearrangement uses TRBV6-6 and TRBJ1-1; 9 bases align to TRBD1. V dropped 7 bases and J dropped 0; count of bases not matched to a gene: 6. The CDR3 is 15 residues long. The germline gives CDR1 MNHNY, CDR2 SVGAGI (reference sequence). Written as DNA, the CDR3 is TGTGCCAGCACGACAGGGGGTACAATGAACACTGAAGCTTTCTTT. Its translation: CASTTGGTMNTEAFF.

The V and J genes are TRBV27 and TRBJ2-7; 10 bases agree with TRBD2. Per the germline V gene, CDR1 is MNHEY and CDR2 is SMNVEV (reference sequence). The CDR3 runs 15 residues. Germline trimming cut 3 bases from V and 6 bases from J; bases unmatched to any gene: 8. CDR3 nucleotides: TGTGCCAGCAGTTTCGGAAGCGGGGGGGTTCGCGAGCAGTACTTC. It translates to CASSFGSGGVREQYF.

V gene TRBV6-5 combines with J gene TRBJ1-2, with TRBD1 identical over 8 bases. With V trimmed by 5 bases and J by 7 bases, 6 bases remained unmatched. This CDR3 is 13 amino acids long. Germline CDR1 reads MNHEY; CDR2 reads SVGAGI. The DNA of the CDR3 is TGTGCCAGCAGTACTGGACAGGGTGCTGGCTACACCTTC. As protein: CASSTGQGAGYTF.

The chain's CDR3 is CASRNAGQGADGYTF. Written as DNA, the CDR3 is TGTGCCAGCAGGAATGCGGGACAGGGGGCGGATGGCTACACCTTC. The rearrangement joins TRBV27 to TRBJ1-2; 12 bases align to TRBD1. The CDR3 is 15 residues long. CDR1 is MNHEY and CDR2 is SMNVEV in the germline V gene (reference sequence). The V segment lost 6 bases and the J segment 6 bases; nucleotides outside the gene matches: 8.

This chain joins TRBV15 and TRBJ1-6, with TRBD1 identical over 8 bases. This CDR3 is 15 amino acids long. Germline lookup yields CDR1 LNHNV and CDR2 YYDKDF (reference sequence). After removal of 3 bases from V and 6 bases from J, the junction contained 4 bases not matched to a gene. CDR3 loop: CATSSHRGSNSPLHF. CDR3 DNA sequence: TGTGCCACCAGCAGCCACAGGGGGAGTAATTCACCCCTCCACTTT.

The rearrangement links TRBV7-8 to TRBJ2-1, with 10 nucleotides matching TRBD2. Germline CDR1 and CDR2: SGHVS and FQNEAQ. This CDR3 is 18 amino acids long. V shed 5 bases and J 0 bases; nucleotides not matched to a gene: 10. CDR3 protein: CASSIGLAGESSYNEQFF. The CDR3 DNA reads as TGTGCCAGCAGCATCGGGCTAGCGGGGGAGAGCTCCTACAATGAGCAGTTCTTC.

This clone has just one count. The gene calls are TRBV10-3 and TRBJ1-1, with 7 positions matching TRBD1. The CDR3 sequence is 13 residues long. The J segment lost 0 bases and the V segment lost 9 bases, leaving 4 bases of the junction unmatched. CDR1 is ENHRY, CDR2 SYGVKD, per germline. The CDR3: CAINRGVNTEAFF. Here the CDR3 DNA reads TGTGCCATAAACAGGGGTGTGAACACTGAAGCTTTCTTT.

Concerning this clone: Different DNA sequences within this sample yield the same CDR3. The rearrangement joins TRBV6-4 to TRBJ1-2, with 9 bases identical to TRBD1. V lost 0 bases and J lost 8; bases outside the gene matches: 1. CDR1 and CDR2 (germline): MRHNA, SNTAGT. The CDR3 loop spans 13 amino acids. This CDR3 reads CASSDSTGGGYTF. In nucleotides, the CDR3 is TGTGCCAGCAGTGACTCGACAGGGGGGGGCTACACCTTC.

The rearrangement uses TRBV6-4 and TRBJ2-2; 10 nucleotides agree with TRBD1. Germline values: CDR1 MRHNA, CDR2 SNTAGT. V lost 0 bases to trimming and J lost 4 bases; unmatched junction nucleotides: 2. The CDR3 length is 16 residues. The CDR3 sequence: CASSDSGQGFTGELFF. CDR3 in DNA: TGTGCCAGCAGTGACTCGGGACAGGGGTTCACCGGGGAGCTGTTTTTT.

V gene TRBV10-3 combines with J gene TRBJ2-7; 10 bases are shared with TRBD1. Germline V gene data show CDR1 as ENHRY and CDR2 as SYGVKD. J was trimmed by 4 bases and V by 10 bases; bases with no gene match: 25. There are 19 residues in the CDR3. This CDR3 is CATRVGKIGTGVKGYEQYF. The CDR3 coding sequence is TGTGCCACCAGGGTGGGGAAGATAGGGACAGGGGTGAAAGGGTACGAGCAGTACTTC.

This chain joins TRBV27 and TRBJ2-2, with TRBD1 as a possible D gene (5 bases). This CDR3 region has 12 residues. Per germline, CDR1 MNHEY and CDR2 SMNVEV (reference sequence). With 6 bases removed from V and 5 bases from J, the gap between germline ends came to 7 bases. CDR3: CASSQGTGELFF. The CDR3 DNA reads TGTGCCAGCAGCCAGGGAACCGGGGAGCTGTTTTTT.

The chain recombines TRBV28 with TRBJ2-2; 16 bases agree with TRBD2. Germline V gives CDR1 MDHEN, CDR2 SYDVKM. V was clipped by 7 bases and J by 3 bases; unmatched bases: 11. The CDR3 extends over 19 amino acids. CDR3 bases: TGTGCCAGCAACCCCGGGACTAGCGGGAGGGCCGCCGACACCGGGGAGCTGTTTTTT. Amino acids: CASNPGTSGRAADTGELFF. Based on the CDR3 plus reference TRBV28 and TRBJ2-2, the full variable domain is DVKVTQSSRYLVKRTGEKVFLECVQDMDHENMFWYRQDPGLGLRLIYFSYDVKMKEKGDIPEGYSVSREKKERFSLILESASTNQTSMYLCASNPGTSGRAADTGELFFGEGSRLTVL.

The chain joins TRBV2 to TRBJ2-2, with TRBD2 matching over 12 bases. The germline V gene encodes CDR1 SNHLY and CDR2 FYNNEI. The CDR3 covers 19 residues. V dropped 3 bases and J dropped 3; count of bases not matched to a gene: 11. The CDR3 DNA follows: TGTGCCAGCAGTGAGCGTGGTCTAGCGGGGGGGGTGGACACCGGGGAGCTGTTTTTT. It yields the protein CASSERGLAGGVDTGELFF.

The V gene is TRBV4-3, the J gene TRBJ2-1, with 9 bases identical to TRBD1. CDR1 and CDR2 (germline): LGHNA, YSLEER. The CDR3 is made up of 17 amino acids. Unmatched junction bases numbered 11, after V lost 0 bases and J lost 8 bases. For the CDR3, the DNA is TGCGCCAGCAGCCAAGAGAAAGGGACAGGGACCTTGGATGAGCAGTTCTTC. Translating it yields CASSQEKGTGTLDEQFF.

This clone occurred once. The chain recombines TRBV28 with TRBJ2-7, with D unresolved. The CDR3 runs to 15 residues. V lost 1 base, J lost 0 bases, and 10 bases lay in between. The germline V gene has CDR1 MDHEN and CDR2 SYDVKM. The DNA for the CDR3 is TGTGCCAGCAGTTTATCGTCCACTAACTCCTACGAGCAGTACTTC. Protein product: CASSLSSTNSYEQYF.

This sequence joins TRBV5-6 and TRBJ2-1, with TRBD1 matching 7 bases. Trimming at V came to 7 bases and at J to 3 bases, leaving 10 bases not matched to a gene. Germline V gene sequence: CDR1 SGHDT, CDR2 YYEEEE. CDR3 length equals 15 residues. The CDR3 here is CASVRRTGVYNEQFF. In DNA form, the CDR3 reads TGTGCCAGCGTACGGAGGACAGGAGTCTACAATGAGCAGTTCTTC. Variable domain in full (rest from reference TRBV5-6 and TRBJ2-1): DAGVTQSPTHLIKTRGQQVTLRCSPKSGHDTVSWYQQALGQGPQFIFQYYEEEERQRGNFPDRFSGHQFPNYSSELNVNALLLGDSALYLCASVRRTGVYNEQFFGPGTRLTVL.

J is TRBJ2-6 and V is TRBV5-1; D is possibly TRBD1 (6 bases). This CDR3 is built from 18 residues. The germline gives CDR1 SGHRS, CDR2 YFSETQ. V lost 2 bases to trimming and J lost 9 bases, with 24 bases between them. CDR3 nucleotides: TGCGCCAGCAGCTTACCTATTAACAGACCCAAGACAGGCAACGTCCTGACTTTC. Protein product: CASSLPINRPKTGNVLTF.

J is TRBJ2-1 and V is TRBV28, with D possibly matching TRBD1 (5 bases). The CDR3 spans 11 residues. CDR1 and CDR2 from the germline V gene are MDHEN and SYDVKM. The V gene lost 7 bases and the J gene lost 16 bases, with 17 bases spanning the gap. In DNA form, the CDR3 reads TGTGCCAGCACCCTCTCCAGGGTACAATTCTTC. Encoded protein: CASTLSRVQFF.

The V gene is TRBV4-3, the J gene TRBJ2-7, with D maybe TRBD1 (6 bases). The CDR3 loop spans 16 amino acids. The germline CDR1 and CDR2 sequences are LGHNA and YSLEER. V was cut by 0 bases and J by 6 bases, with 18 bases left in between. The CDR3 DNA sequence: TGCGCCAGCAGCCAAGATTTAGGGGGAAAACGAGGCGAGCAGTACTTC. Translated, it gives CASSQDLGGKRGEQYF.

The J gene is TRBJ2-2, the V gene TRBV5-1; D is perhaps TRBD2 (7 bases). Germline CDR1 is SGHRS and CDR2 is YFSETQ. The V end lost 4 bases, the J end lost 6 bases, and 22 bases lay between the germline ends. This CDR3 comprises 17 residues. CDR3 protein: CASSGPRGRESAGELFF. CDR3 sequence (DNA): TGCGCCAGCAGCGGGCCCCGGGGGCGGGAGAGCGCCGGGGAGCTGTTTTTT.

The chain carries TRBV6-1 and TRBJ2-2; D may be TRBD1 (5 bases). Germline V gives CDR1 MNHNS, CDR2 SASEGT. The CDR3 has 14 residues. With 1 base removed from V and 3 bases from J, the gap between germline ends came to 6 bases. CDR3 sequence: CASSEGGDTGELFF. The CDR3 DNA reads TGTGCCAGCAGTGAAGGGGGCGACACCGGGGAGCTGTTTTTT.

This clone showed up just once. V and J are TRBV2 and TRBJ1-1, with D unresolved. The CDR3 is 14 amino acids. Per the germline V gene, CDR1 is SNHLY and CDR2 is FYNNEI. Deletions cut 6 bases from V and 1 base from J, with 12 bases between. CDR3 region: CASSRSPGNTEAFF. As DNA, the CDR3 is TGTGCCAGCAGCCGGTCGCCGGGGAACACTGAAGCTTTCTTT.